The 7 T cell receptor beta chains below all came from one sample that was sequenced in a study of early T cells in non-severe SARS-CoV-2 infection. TCRdb re-called the 5' RACE reads with MiXCR, one entry per CDR3 protein. The sample consists of tens of thousands of distinct CDR3 sequences, more than 9% of them appearing once. The sample comprised whole blood. The receptors derive from an adult who was a healthcare worker with PCR-confirmed SARS-CoV-2 infection or an uninfected control (not recorded which).

This clonotype showed up just a few times. The chain joins TRBV10-3 to TRBJ1-3; tentatively, D is TRBD1 (6 bases). CDR3 length: 15 amino acids. V lost 2 bases and J lost 0, with 8 bases in between. Germline loops: CDR1 ENHRY, CDR2 SYGVKD. The CDR3 sequence: CAISEPQGSGNTIYF. The CDR3, as DNA: TGTGCCATCAGTGAGCCACAGGGCTCTGGAAACACCATATATTTT.

This clonotype was counted ten times or more. This chain uses TRBV29-1 with TRBJ2-2; D is unresolved. There are 14 residues in the CDR3. Per the germline V gene, CDR1 is SQVTM and CDR2 is ANQGSEA. Trimming took off 4 bases at V and 1 base at J, with 10 bases between the two ends. CDR3: CSVAADRNTGELFF. CDR3 bases: TGCAGCGTTGCGGCGGACCGGAACACCGGGGAGCTGTTTTTT.

This clonotype was observed at least ten times. The chain recombines TRBV6-6 with TRBJ1-3; D gene unclear. Per the germline V gene, CDR1 is MNHNY and CDR2 is SVGAGI (reference sequence). The V end lost 0 bases, the J end lost 2 bases, and 8 bases lay between the germline ends. The CDR3 loop spans 15 amino acids. DNA of the CDR3: TGTGCCAGCAGTTACTCGGAGGGTCCTGGAAACACCATATATTTT. Translated, it gives CASSYSEGPGNTIYF.

This CDR3 reads CASSLPNSGNTIYF. The CDR3 DNA reads TGTGCCAGCAGTTTACCCAACTCTGGAAACACCATATATTTT. J is TRBJ1-3 and V is TRBV12-3 or TRBV12-4; D call uncertain. The V end was cut by 2 bases, the J end by 0 bases, with 5 bases between. The CDR3 is made up of 14 amino acids.

This clonotype was found many times. The chain combines TRBV6-1 with TRBJ2-3; 8 bases align to TRBD1. This CDR3 region has 14 residues. Germline CDR1 MNHNS, CDR2 SASEGT. The V gene end was trimmed by 4 bases and the J gene end by 1 base; junction bases not matched to a gene: 1. This CDR3 is CASSAGQGTDTQYF. For the CDR3, the DNA is TGTGCCAGCAGTGCGGGACAGGGCACAGATACGCAGTATTTT.

The rearrangement joins TRBV5-6 to TRBJ2-5; no firm D call. Germline CDR1 reads SGHDT; CDR2 reads YYEEEE. The V end lost 0 bases, the J end lost 5 bases, and 8 bases lay between the germline ends. The CDR3 has 13 residues. CDR3 loop: CASSLGFFETQYF. The CDR3 DNA reads TGTGCCAGCAGCTTGGGGTTCTTCGAGACCCAGTACTTC.

Many counts were recorded for this clonotype. V and J are TRBV20-1 and TRBJ1-4; D is possibly TRBD1 (5 bases). The CDR3 extends over 15 amino acids. Germline loops: CDR1 DFQATT, CDR2 SNEGSKA (reference sequence). V shed 0 bases and J shed 8 bases, with 16 bases lying between them. The CDR3 protein is CSARDAGVGDEKLFF. CDR3 sequence (DNA): TGCAGTGCTAGAGATGCAGGAGTAGGGGACGAAAAACTGTTTTTT.